Sequencing of this TCR beta chain was carried out in a study of T cell responses to AZD1222 COVID-19 vaccine. Study outcomes and limitations: The peak T cell response came first, and repertoires were sampled only after it. Vaccination with two AZD1222 doses was followed by a rise in Spike-specific TCR breadth and depth.

Germline CDR1 is SGHTA and CDR2 is FQGNSA. V lost 1 base and J lost 4; bases outside the gene matches: 2. CDR3 length: 14 residues. This clone was counted once. The antigen remains undetermined. Generated by immunoSEQ multiplex PCR, the TCRdb table keeps only in-frame clones and is missing some. Of about 150,000 clones detected, approximately 88% appear once; the ten largest clones hold roughly 5.2%. The material was peripheral blood, obtained 28 days after the second dose of the MenACWY control vaccine. The receptor comes from an adult who received the MenACWY meningococcal vaccine as a control. This chain joins TRBV7-2 and TRBJ2-3; 7 nucleotides match TRBD2. CDR3 bases: TGTGCCAGCAGCTTAGGCGGGAGATCAGATACGCAGTATTTT. Amino acid sequence: CASSLGGRSDTQYF.